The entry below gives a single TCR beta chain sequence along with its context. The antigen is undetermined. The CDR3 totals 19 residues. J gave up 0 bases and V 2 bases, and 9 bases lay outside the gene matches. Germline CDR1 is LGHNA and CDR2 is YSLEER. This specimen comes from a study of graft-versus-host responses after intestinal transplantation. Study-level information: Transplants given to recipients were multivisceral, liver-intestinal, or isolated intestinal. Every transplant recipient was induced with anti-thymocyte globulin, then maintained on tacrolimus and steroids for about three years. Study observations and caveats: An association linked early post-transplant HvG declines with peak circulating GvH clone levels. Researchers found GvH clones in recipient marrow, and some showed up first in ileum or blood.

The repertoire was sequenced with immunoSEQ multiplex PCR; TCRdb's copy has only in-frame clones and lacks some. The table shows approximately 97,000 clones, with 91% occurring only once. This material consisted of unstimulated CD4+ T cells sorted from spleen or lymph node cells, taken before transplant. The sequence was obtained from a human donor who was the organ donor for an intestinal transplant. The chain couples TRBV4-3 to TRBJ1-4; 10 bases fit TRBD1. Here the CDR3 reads CASSQSGTGAFATNEKLFF. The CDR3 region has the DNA TGCGCCAGCAGCCAATCTGGGACAGGGGCCTTTGCAACTAATGAAAAACTGTTTTTT.